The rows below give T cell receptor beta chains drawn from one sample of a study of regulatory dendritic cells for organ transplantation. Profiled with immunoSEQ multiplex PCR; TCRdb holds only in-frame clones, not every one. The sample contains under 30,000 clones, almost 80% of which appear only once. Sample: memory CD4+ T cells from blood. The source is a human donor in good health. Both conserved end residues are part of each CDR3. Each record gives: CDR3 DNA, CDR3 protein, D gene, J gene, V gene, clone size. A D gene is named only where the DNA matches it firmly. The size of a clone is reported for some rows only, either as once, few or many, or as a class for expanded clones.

TGTGCCAGCAGTGAATCAGGGGGCAATGAGCAGTTCTTC CASSESGGNEQFF TRBD1 TRBJ2-1 TRBV25-1 NA
TGTGCCAGCAGCTTAACGCTCGCCACCGGGGAGCTGTTTTTT CASSLTLATGELFF NA TRBJ2-2 TRBV7-3 NA
TGCAGCGGGCTCCACGGAGGTACGCAGTATTTT CSGLHGGTQYF NA TRBJ2-3 TRBV29-1 NA
TGTGCCAGCAGTTACCCGACAGGAGCCCTCCAAGAGACCCAGTACTTC CASSYPTGALQETQYF NA TRBJ2-5 TRBV6-6 NA
TGTGCCAGCAGCCCCTCGCGACTAGCGAACTACAATGAGCAGTTCTTC CASSPSRLANYNEQFF TRBD2 TRBJ2-1 TRBV5-4 NA
TGTGCCAGCAGCCCTTACCTAGGTGTGACTGAAGCTTTCTTT CASSPYLGVTEAFF NA TRBJ1-1 TRBV6-5 NA
TGTGCCAGCACCAGTTACGTCGCTGAAGCTTTCTTT CASTSYVAEAFF NA TRBJ1-1 TRBV6-5 NA
TGTGCCAGCAGCTTCAATCGGCAGTCGGGTGAGCAGTTCTTC CASSFNRQSGEQFF NA TRBJ2-1 TRBV7-6 NA
TGTGCCAGCATAAAGTCGTGGGCAACTAATGAAAAACTGTTTTTT CASIKSWATNEKLFF NA TRBJ1-4 TRBV2 NA
TGTGCCAGCATCCGCCAGGGGGCAGTTGACTATGGCTACACCTTC CASIRQGAVDYGYTF TRBD1 TRBJ1-2 TRBV6-1 NA
TGTGCCAGCAGCTTGGCCTCCAACTCCTACGAGCAGTACTTC CASSLASNSYEQYF NA TRBJ2-7 TRBV5-5 NA
TGTGCCAGCAGTTCCGGCGGATCTAACTATGGCTACACCTTC CASSSGGSNYGYTF NA TRBJ1-2 TRBV6-5 few
TGTGCCAGCAGCTTTGGCTCCAGCTCCTACAATGAGCAGTTCTTC CASSFGSSSYNEQFF NA TRBJ2-1 TRBV11-3 NA
TGTGCCAGCAGCCAGGGGACTAGCATCACCATTAATGAGCAGTTCTTC CASSQGTSITINEQFF TRBD2 TRBJ2-1 TRBV7-3 NA
TGTGCCAGCAGTGCGTCCCCCGGGAACACTGAAGCTTTCTTT CASSASPGNTEAFF NA TRBJ1-1 TRBV6-4 NA
TGTGCCAGCAGCCAGGAGGGGGGCAGAATGCAGTATTTT CASSQEGGRMQYF NA TRBJ2-3 TRBV7-2 once
TGTGCCAGTTCTGGTCCGACAACTAATGAAAAACTGTTTTTT CASSGPTTNEKLFF NA TRBJ1-4 TRBV6-1 NA
TGTGCCAGCAGAGACAGGTCCGTGAACACTGAAGCTTTCTTT CASRDRSVNTEAFF NA TRBJ1-1 TRBV13 NA
TGTGCCAGCTCCATGACTATTACAGGGTCGTTCTGCGGGTCCGTACGGTCACCCCTCCACTTT CASSMTITGSFCGSVRSPLHF NA TRBJ1-6 TRBV21-1 NA
TGTGCCAGCTCACCAAGAACCCCCTCAGATACGCAGTATTTT CASSPRTPSDTQYF NA TRBJ2-3 TRBV18 once
TGTGCCAGCAGTACACAGGGTGGCATTCAGTACTTC CASSTQGGIQYF NA TRBJ2-4 TRBV11-1 NA
TGTGCCTGGAGCCGACAGACACCATTTGGAAACACCATATATTTT CAWSRQTPFGNTIYF NA TRBJ1-3 TRBV30 NA
TGTGCTAGTGCAAAGCGGGAGGCAAATACGCAGTATTTT CASAKREANTQYF TRBD2 TRBJ2-3 TRBV12-5 NA
TGTGCCATGGGGAAAGGCCGTGGAACTAATGAAAAACTGTTTTTT CAMGKGRGTNEKLFF NA TRBJ1-4 TRBV30 NA
TGTGCCAGCAGTTACGGGGCATTAGAGACCCAGTACTTC CASSYGALETQYF NA TRBJ2-5 TRBV6-5 few
TGTGCCAGCTCACCACGGACAGGGAGGGAGACCCAGTACTTC CASSPRTGRETQYF TRBD1 TRBJ2-5 TRBV18 NA
TGCGCCAGCGAACGGACGGGGTTGGCCGGGGAGCTGTTTTTT CASERTGLAGELFF NA TRBJ2-2 TRBV4-1 NA
TGTGCCAGCAGCCTACCGCCAGCTAATGAAAAACTGTTTTTT CASSLPPANEKLFF NA TRBJ1-4 TRBV7-2 once
TGTGCCAGCAGCATAGGACAGACCTCTAATGAAAAACTGTTTTTT CASSIGQTSNEKLFF NA TRBJ1-4 TRBV6-5 NA
TGTGCCAGCATCAAGGGACAGCCCTCCTACGAGCAGTACTTC CASIKGQPSYEQYF TRBD1 TRBJ2-7 TRBV6-5 NA
TGCGCCAGCACCCCAGCACAAACACGGCGGCGAGGGGAGCAGTACTTC CASTPAQTRRRGEQYF NA TRBJ2-7 TRBV10-2 NA
TGTGCCAGCAGTCTACAGGGTGGGAACGAGCAGTACTTC CASSLQGGNEQYF NA TRBJ2-7 TRBV2 NA
TGTGCCAGCACCCCCGAGGGCGGAACGGACACCGGGGAGCTGTTTTTT CASTPEGGTDTGELFF NA TRBJ2-2 TRBV9 NA
TGTGCCAGTGGGGTCAGTGACTCTGAAGCTTTCTTT CASGVSDSEAFF NA TRBJ1-1 TRBV6-6 NA